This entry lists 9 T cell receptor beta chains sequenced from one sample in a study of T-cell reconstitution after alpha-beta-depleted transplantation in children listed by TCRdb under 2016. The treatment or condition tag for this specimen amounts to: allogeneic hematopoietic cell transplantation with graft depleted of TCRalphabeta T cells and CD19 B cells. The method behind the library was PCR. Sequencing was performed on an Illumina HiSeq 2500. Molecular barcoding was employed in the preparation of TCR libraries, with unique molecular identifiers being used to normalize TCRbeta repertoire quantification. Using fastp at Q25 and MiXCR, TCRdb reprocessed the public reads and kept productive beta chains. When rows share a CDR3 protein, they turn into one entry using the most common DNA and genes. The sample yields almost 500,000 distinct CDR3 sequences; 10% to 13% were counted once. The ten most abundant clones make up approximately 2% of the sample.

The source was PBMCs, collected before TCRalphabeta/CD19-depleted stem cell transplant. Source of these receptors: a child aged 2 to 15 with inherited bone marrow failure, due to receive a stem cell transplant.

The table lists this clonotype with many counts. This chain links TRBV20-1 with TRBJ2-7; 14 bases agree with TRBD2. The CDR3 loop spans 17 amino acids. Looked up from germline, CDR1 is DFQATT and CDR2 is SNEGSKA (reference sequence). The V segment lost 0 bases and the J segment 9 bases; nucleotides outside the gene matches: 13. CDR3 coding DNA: TGCAGTGCTAGAGATGATCTTGGGACTAGCGGGAGTTTGGGGCAGTACTTC. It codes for CSARDDLGTSGSLGQYF.

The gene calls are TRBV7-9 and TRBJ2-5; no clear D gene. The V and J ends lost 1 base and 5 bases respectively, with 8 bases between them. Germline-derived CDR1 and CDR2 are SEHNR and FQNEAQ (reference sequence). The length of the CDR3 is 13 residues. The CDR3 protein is CASSLVPYETQYF. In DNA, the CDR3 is TGTGCCAGCAGCTTAGTCCCGTATGAGACCCAGTACTTC.

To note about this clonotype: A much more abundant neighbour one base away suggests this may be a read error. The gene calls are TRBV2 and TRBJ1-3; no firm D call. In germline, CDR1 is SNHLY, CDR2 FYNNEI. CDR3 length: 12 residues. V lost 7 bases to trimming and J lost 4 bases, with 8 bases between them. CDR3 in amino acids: CASMGPGNTIYF. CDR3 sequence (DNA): TGTGCCAGCATGGGCCCCGGAAACACCATATATTTT.

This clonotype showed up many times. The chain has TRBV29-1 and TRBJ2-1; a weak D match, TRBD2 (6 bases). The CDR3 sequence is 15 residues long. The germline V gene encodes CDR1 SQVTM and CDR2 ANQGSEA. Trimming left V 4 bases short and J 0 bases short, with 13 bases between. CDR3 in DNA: TGCAGCGTTGCCGGCCTAGCGCCCTCCTACAATGAGCAGTTCTTC. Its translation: CSVAGLAPSYNEQFF.

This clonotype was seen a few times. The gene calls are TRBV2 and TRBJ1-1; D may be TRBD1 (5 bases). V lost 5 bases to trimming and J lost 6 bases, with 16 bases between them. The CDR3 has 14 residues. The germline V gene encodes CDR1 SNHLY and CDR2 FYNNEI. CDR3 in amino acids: CASSPLRVRAEAFF. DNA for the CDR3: TGTGCCAGCAGTCCCCTCAGGGTTCGAGCTGAAGCTTTCTTT. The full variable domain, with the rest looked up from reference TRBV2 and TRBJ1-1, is EPEVTQTPSHQVTQMGQEVILRCVPISNHLYFYWYRQILGQKVEFLVSFYNNEISEKSEIFDDQFSVERPDGSNFTLKIRSTKLEDSAMYFCASSPLRVRAEAFFGQGTRLTVV.

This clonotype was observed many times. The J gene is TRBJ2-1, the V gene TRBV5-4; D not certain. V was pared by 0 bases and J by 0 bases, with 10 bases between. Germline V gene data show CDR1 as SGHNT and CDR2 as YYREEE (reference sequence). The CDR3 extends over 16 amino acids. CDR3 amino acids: CASSLAGYLSYNEQFF. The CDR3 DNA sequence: TGTGCCAGCAGCTTGGCCGGCTACCTCTCCTACAATGAGCAGTTCTTC.

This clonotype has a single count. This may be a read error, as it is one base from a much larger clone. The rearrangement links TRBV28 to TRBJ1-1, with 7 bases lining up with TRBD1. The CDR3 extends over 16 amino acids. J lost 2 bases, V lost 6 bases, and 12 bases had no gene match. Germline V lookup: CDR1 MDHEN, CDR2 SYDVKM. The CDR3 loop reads CASSDRAGMFNTEAFF. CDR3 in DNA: TGTGCCAGCAGCGACAGGGCAGGGATGTTTAACACTGAAGCTTTCTTT.

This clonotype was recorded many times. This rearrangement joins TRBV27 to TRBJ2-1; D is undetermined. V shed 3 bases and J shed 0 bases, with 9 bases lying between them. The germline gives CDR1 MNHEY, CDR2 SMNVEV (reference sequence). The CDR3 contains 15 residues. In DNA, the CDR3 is TGTGCCAGCAGTTTGGTCCAGAGCTCCTACAATGAGCAGTTCTTC. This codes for CASSLVQSSYNEQFF.

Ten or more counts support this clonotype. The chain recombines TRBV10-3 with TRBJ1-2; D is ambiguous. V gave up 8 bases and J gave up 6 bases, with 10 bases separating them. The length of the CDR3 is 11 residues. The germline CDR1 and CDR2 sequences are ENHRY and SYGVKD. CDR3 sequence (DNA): TGTGCCATCTGGAGCAGTAATGGCTACACCTTC. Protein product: CAIWSSNGYTF.